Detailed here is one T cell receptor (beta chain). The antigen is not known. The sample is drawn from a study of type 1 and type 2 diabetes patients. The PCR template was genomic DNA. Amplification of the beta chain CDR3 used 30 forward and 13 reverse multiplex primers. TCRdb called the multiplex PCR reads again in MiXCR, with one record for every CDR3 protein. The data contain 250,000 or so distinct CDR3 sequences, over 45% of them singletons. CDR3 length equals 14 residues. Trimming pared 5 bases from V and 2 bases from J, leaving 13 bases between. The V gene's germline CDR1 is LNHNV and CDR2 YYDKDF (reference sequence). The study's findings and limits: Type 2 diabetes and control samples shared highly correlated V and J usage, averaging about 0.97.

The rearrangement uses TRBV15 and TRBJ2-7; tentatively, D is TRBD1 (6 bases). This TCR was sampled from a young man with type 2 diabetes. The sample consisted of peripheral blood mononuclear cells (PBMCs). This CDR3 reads CATSSRQVTYEQYF. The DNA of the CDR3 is TGTGCCACCAGCTCTCGACAGGTTACCTACGAGCAGTACTTC.